What follows describes a single TCR beta chain. This record belongs to a study of blood T cell repertoires in COVID-19. About the research overall: Nucleic acid was either cDNA or gDNA, and it came from T cells, B-cell-depleted T cells, or PBMCs.

V shed 0 bases and J 6 bases; nucleotides not matched to a gene: 3. The CDR3 runs 14 residues. Germline V gene data show CDR1 as SGDLS and CDR2 as YYNGEE. Clones were read by immunoSEQ multiplex PCR, and TCRdb kept only the in-frame ones, dropping some. The table has some 200,000 clones, around nine tenths seen once. V is TRBV9 and J is TRBJ2-1, with 7 bases lining up with TRBD2. Sequencing input: peripheral blood. The sequence was collected from a man aged 50-60 years with acute or convalescent COVID-19. The CDR3 spells CASSVAGGGNEQFF. In nucleotides, the CDR3 is TGTGCCAGCAGCGTAGCGGGGGGAGGCAATGAGCAGTTCTTC. Variable domain in full (rest from reference TRBV9 and TRBJ2-1): DSGVTQTPKHLITATGQRVTLRCSPRSGDLSVYWYQQSLDQGLQFLIQYYNGEERAKGNILERFSAQQFPDLHSELNLSSLELGDSALYFCASSVAGGGNEQFFGPGTRLTVL.